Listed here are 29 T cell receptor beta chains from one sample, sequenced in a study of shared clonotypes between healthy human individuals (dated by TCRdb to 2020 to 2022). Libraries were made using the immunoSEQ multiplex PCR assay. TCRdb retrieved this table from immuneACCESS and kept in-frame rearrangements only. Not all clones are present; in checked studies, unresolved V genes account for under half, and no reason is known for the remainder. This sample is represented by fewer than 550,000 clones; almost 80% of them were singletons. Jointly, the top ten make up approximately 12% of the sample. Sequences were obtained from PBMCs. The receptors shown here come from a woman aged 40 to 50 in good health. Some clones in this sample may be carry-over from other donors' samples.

Written as DNA, the CDR3 is TGTGCCAGCAGCGTACAGGGTCGGAACACCGGGGAGCTGTTTTTT. The encoded protein is CASSVQGRNTGELFF. The chain combines TRBV11-2 with TRBJ2-2; a weak D match, TRBD1 (6 bases). The germline V and J ends were trimmed by 5 bases and 1 base, with 11 bases remaining between them. This CDR3 has 15 amino acids. Looked up from germline, CDR1 is SGHAT and CDR2 is FQNNGV.

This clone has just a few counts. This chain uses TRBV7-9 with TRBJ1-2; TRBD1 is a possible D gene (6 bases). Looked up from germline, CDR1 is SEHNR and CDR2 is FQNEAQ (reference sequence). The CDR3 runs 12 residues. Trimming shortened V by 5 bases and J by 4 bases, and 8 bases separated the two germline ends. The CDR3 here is CASSTGTYGYTF. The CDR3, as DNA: TGTGCCAGCAGCACAGGGACCTATGGCTACACCTTC.

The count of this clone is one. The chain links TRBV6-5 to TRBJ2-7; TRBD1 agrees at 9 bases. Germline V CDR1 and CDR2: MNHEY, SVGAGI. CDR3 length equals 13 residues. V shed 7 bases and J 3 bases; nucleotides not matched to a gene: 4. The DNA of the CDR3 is TGTGCCAGCACCTCGACAGGGGGCTACGAGCAGTACTTC. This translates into CASTSTGGYEQYF.

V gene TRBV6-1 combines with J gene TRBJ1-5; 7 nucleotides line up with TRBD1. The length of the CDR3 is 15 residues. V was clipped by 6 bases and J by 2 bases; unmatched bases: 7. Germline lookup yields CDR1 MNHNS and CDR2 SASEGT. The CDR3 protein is CASSATGLGNQPQHF. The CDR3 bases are TGTGCCAGCAGCGCGACAGGGCTAGGCAATCAGCCCCAGCATTTT.

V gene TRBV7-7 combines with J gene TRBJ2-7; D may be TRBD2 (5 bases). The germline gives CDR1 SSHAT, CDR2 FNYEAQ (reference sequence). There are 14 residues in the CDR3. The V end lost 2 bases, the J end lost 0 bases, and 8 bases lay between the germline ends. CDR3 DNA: TGTGCCAGCAGCTTAACTAGGAACTCCTACGAGCAGTACTTC. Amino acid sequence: CASSLTRNSYEQYF.

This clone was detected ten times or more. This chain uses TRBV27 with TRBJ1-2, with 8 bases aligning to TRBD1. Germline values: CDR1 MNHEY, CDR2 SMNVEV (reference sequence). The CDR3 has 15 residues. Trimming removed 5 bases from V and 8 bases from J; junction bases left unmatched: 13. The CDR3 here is CASSALRQGSGGYTF. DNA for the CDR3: TGTGCCAGCAGTGCCCTCCGACAGGGGTCGGGAGGCTACACCTTC.

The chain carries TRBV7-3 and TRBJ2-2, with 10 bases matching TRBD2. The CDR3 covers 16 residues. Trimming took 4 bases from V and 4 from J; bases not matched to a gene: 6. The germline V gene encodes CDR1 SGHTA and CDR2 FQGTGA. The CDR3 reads CASSSIAGGRTGELFF. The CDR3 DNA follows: TGTGCCAGCAGCTCGATAGCGGGAGGACGCACCGGGGAGCTGTTTTTT. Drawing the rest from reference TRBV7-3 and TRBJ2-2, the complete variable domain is GAGVSQTPSNKVTEKGKYVELRCDPISGHTALYWYRQSLGQGPEFLIYFQGTGAADDSGLPNDRFFAVRPEGSVSTLKIQRTERGDSAVYLCASSSIAGGRTGELFFGEGSRLTVL.

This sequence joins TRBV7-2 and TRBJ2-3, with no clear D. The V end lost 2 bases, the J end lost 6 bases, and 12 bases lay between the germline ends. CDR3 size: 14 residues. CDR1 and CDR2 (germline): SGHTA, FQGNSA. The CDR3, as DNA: TGTGCCAGCAGCTTAAACAGTGTGGGGGATACGCAGTATTTT. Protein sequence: CASSLNSVGDTQYF.

The CDR3 bases are TGTGCCAGCAGTGAGAGCGGGAACACAGATACGCAGTATTTT. This codes for CASSESGNTDTQYF. This rearrangement joins TRBV6-1 to TRBJ2-3; 7 positions match TRBD2. V gave up 3 bases and J gave up 2 bases; unmatched junction bases: 2. The CDR3 runs to 14 residues. CDR1 MNHNS and CDR2 SASEGT come from the germline V gene.

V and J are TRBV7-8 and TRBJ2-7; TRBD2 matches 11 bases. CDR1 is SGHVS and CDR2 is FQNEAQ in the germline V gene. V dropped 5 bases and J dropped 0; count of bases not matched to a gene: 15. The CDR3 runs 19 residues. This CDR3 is CASSTPTSGRTVGSYEQYF. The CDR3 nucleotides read TGTGCCAGCAGCACGCCAACTAGCGGGAGAACGGTAGGCTCCTACGAGCAGTACTTC.

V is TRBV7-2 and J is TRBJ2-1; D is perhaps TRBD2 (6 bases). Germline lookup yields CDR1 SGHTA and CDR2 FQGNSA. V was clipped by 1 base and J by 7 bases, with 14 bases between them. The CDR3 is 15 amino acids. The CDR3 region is CASSLEGRGWNEQFF. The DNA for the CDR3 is TGTGCCAGCAGCTTAGAGGGGCGGGGTTGGAATGAGCAGTTCTTC.

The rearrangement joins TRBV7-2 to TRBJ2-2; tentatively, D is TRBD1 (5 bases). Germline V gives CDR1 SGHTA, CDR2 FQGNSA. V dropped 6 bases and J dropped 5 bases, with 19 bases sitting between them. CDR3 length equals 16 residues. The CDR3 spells CASRRPGARGTGELFF. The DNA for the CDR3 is TGTGCCAGCAGGCGACCAGGTGCAAGGGGTACCGGGGAGCTGTTTTTT. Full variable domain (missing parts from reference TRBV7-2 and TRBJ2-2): GAGVSQSPSNKVTEKGKDVELRCDPISGHTALYWYRQSLGQGLEFLIYFQGNSAPDKSGLPSDRFSAERTGGSVSTLTIQRTQQEDSAVYLCASRRPGARGTGELFFGEGSRLTVL.

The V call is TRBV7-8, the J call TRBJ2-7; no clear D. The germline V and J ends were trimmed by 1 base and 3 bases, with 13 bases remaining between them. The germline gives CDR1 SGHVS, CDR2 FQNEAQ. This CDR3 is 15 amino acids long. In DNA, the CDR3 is TGTGCCAGCAGCTTAGGGCAATTAGGCCTCTACGAGCAGTACTTC. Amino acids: CASSLGQLGLYEQYF.

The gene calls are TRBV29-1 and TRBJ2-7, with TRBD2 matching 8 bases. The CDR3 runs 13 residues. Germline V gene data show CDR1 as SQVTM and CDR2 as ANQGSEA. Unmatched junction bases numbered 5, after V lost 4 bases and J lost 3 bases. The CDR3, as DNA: TGCAGCGTTGCCGGGAGGGCCGACTACGAGCAGTACTTC. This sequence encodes CSVAGRADYEQYF.

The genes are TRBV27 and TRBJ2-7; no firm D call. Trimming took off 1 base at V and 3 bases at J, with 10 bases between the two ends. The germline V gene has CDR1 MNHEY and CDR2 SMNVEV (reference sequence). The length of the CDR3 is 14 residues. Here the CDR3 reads CASSLLALGYEQYF. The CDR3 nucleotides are TGTGCCAGCAGTTTATTAGCCCTTGGCTACGAGCAGTACTTC.

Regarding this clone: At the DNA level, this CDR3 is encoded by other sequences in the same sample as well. The CDR3: CASSLQGGTDTQYF. DNA of the CDR3: TGCGCCAGCAGCTTGCAGGGGGGCACAGATACGCAGTATTTT. The chain employs TRBV5-1 and TRBJ2-3, with 7 nucleotides matching TRBD1. J was trimmed by 1 base and V by 1 base; bases with no gene match: 0. The CDR3 is made up of 14 amino acids. Germline CDR1 is SGHRS and CDR2 is YFSETQ. Supplemented by reference TRBV5-1 and TRBJ2-3, the full variable domain reads KAGVTQTPRYLIKTRGQQVTLSCSPISGHRSVSWYQQTPGQGLQFLFEYFSETQRNKGNFPGRFSGRQFSNSRSEMNVSTLELGDSALYLCASSLQGGTDTQYFGPGTRLTVL.

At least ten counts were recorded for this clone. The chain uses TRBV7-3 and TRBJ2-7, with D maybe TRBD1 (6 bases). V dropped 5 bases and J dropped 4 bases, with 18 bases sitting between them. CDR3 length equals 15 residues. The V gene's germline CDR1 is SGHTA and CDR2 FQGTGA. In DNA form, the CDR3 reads TGTGCCAGCAGCCTTCCCCAGGGGCGGAGTTACGAGCAGTACTTC. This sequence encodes CASSLPQGRSYEQYF.

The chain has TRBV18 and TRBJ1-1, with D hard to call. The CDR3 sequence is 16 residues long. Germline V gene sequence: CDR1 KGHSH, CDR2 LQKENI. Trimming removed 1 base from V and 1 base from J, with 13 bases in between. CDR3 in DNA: TGTGCCAGCTCACCACTTATGGCCAGTGGGAACACTGAAGCTTTCTTT. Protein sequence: CASSPLMASGNTEAFF.

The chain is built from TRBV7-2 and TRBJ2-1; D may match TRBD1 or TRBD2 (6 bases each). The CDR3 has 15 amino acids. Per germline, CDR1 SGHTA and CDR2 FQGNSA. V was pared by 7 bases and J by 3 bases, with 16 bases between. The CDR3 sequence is CASKPGGTYYNEQFF. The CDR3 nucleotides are TGTGCCAGCAAACCCGGCGGGACATACTACAATGAGCAGTTCTTC.

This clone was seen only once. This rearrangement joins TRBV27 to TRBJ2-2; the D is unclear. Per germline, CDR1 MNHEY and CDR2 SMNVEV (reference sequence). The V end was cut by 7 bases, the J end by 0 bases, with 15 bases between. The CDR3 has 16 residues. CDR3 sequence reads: CASTLTKGANTGELFF. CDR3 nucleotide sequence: TGTGCCAGCACCCTTACTAAGGGCGCGAACACCGGGGAGCTGTTTTTT.

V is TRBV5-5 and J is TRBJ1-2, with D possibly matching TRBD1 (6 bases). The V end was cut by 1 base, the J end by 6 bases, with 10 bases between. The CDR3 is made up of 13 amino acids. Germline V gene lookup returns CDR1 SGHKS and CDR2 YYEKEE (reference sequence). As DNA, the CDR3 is TGTGCCAGCAGCTTGATAAGGGGGAATGGCTACACCTTC. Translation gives CASSLIRGNGYTF.

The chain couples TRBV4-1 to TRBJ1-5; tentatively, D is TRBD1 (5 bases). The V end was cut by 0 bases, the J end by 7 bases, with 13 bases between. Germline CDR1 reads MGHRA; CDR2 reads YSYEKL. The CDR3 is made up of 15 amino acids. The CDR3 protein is CASSQDKGKGQPQHF. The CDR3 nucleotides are TGCGCCAGCAGCCAAGATAAGGGTAAGGGGCAGCCCCAGCATTTT.

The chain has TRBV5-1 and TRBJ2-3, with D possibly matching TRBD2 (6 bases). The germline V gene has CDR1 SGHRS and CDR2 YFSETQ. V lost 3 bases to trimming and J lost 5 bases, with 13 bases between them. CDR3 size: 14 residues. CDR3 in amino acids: CASSSGTEGDTQYF. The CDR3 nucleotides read TGCGCCAGCAGCTCCGGGACGGAGGGAGATACGCAGTATTTT.

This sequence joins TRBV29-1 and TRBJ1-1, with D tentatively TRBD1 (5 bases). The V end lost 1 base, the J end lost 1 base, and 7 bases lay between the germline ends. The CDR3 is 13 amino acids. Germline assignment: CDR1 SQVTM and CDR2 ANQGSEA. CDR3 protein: CSVEGQGNTEAFF. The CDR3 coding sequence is TGCAGCGTTGAAGGGCAGGGGAACACTGAAGCTTTCTTT.

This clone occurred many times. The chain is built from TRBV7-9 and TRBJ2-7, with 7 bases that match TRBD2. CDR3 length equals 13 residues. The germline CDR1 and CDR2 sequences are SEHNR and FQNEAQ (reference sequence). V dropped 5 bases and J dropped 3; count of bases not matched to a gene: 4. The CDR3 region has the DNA TGTGCCAGCAGCCCGAAGCGGGACTACGAGCAGTACTTC. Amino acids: CASSPKRDYEQYF.

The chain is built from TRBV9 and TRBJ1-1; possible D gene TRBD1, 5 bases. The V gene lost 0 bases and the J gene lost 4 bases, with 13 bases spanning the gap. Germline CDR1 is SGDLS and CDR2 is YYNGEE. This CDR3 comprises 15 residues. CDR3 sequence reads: CASSVGGPWITEAFF. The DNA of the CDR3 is TGTGCCAGCAGCGTAGGGGGACCTTGGATCACTGAAGCTTTCTTT.

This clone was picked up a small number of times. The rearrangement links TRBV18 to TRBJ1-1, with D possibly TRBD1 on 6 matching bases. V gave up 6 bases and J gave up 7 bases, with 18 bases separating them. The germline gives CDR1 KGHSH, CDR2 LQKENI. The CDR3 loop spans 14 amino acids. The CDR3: CASSNLQGQIEAFF. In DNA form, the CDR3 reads TGTGCCAGCTCGAATTTGCAGGGGCAAATTGAAGCTTTCTTT.

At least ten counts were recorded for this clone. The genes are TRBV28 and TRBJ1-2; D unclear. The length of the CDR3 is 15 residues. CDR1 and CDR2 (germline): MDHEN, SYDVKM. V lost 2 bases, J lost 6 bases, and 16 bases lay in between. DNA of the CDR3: TGTGCCAGCAGTTTAAATGCGGCCAGTGCAAATGGCTACACCTTC. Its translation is CASSLNAASANGYTF.

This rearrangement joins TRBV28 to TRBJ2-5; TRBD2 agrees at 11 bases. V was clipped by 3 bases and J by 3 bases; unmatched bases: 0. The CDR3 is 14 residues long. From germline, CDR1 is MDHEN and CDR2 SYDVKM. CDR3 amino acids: CASSLTSGEETQYF. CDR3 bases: TGTGCCAGCAGTTTGACTAGCGGGGAAGAGACCCAGTACTTC. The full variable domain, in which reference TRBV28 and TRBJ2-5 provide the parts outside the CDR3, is DVKVTQSSRYLVKRTGEKVFLECVQDMDHENMFWYRQDPGLGLRLIYFSYDVKMKEKGDIPEGYSVSREKKERFSLILESASTNQTSMYLCASSLTSGEETQYFGPGTRLLVL.